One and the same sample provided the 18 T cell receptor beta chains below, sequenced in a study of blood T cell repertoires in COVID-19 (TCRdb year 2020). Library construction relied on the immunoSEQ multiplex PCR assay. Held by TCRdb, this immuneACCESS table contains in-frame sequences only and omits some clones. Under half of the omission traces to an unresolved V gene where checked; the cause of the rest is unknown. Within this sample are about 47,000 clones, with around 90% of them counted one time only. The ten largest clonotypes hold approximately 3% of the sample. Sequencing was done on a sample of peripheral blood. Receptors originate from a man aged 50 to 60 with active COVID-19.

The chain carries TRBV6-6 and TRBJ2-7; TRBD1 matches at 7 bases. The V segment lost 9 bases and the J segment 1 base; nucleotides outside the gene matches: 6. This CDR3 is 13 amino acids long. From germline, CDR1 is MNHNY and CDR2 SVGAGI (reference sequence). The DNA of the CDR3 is TGTGCCAGTCGTGGGACAGAATCCTACGAGCAGTACTTC. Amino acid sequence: CASRGTESYEQYF.

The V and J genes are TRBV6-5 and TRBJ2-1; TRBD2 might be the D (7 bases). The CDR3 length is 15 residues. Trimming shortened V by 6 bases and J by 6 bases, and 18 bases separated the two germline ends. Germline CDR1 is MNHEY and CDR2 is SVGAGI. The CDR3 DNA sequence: TGTGCCAGCAGCCCCTCGAGGGGGGGGGCCAATGAGCAGTTCTTC. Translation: CASSPSRGGANEQFF.

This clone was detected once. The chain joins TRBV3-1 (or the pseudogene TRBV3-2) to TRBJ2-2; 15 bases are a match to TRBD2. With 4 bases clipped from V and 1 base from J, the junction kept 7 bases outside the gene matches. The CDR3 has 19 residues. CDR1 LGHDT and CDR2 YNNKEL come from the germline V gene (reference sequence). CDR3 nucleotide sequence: TGTGCCAGCAGCCGGACCGGGACTAGCGGGAGGCTGAACACCGGGGAGCTGTTTTTT. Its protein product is CASSRTGTSGRLNTGELFF.

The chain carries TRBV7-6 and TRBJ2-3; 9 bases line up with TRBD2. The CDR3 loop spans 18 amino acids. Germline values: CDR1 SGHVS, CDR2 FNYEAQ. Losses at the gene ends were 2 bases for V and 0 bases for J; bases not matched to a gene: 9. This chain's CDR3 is CASSLRSGGITSTDTQYF. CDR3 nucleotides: TGTGCCAGCAGCTTACGAAGCGGGGGGATCACTAGCACAGATACGCAGTATTTT.

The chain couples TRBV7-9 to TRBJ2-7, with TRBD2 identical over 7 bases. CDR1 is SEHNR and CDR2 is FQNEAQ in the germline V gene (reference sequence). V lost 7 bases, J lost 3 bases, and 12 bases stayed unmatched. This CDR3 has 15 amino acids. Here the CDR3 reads CASTRTGLRDYEQYV. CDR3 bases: TGTGCCAGCACCAGAACGGGACTAAGAGACTACGAGCAGTACGTC.

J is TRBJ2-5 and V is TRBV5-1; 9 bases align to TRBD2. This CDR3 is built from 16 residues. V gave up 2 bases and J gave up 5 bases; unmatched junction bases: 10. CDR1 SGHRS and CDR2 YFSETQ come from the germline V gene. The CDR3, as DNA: TGCGCCAGCAGCTTACCGGGCGGGGGGGGTCTGGAGACCCAGTACTTC. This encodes CASSLPGGGGLETQYF. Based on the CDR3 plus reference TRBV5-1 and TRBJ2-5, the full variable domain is KAGVTQTPRYLIKTRGQQVTLSCSPISGHRSVSWYQQTPGQGLQFLFEYFSETQRNKGNFPGRFSGRQFSNSRSEMNVSTLELGDSALYLCASSLPGGGGLETQYFGPGTRLLVL.

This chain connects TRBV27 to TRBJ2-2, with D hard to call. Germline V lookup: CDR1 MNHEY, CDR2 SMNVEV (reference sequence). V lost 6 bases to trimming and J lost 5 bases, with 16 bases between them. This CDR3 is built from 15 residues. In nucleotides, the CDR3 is TGTGCCAGCAGACTGACTTCCATTGTTACCGGGGAGCTGTTTTTT. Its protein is CASRLTSIVTGELFF.

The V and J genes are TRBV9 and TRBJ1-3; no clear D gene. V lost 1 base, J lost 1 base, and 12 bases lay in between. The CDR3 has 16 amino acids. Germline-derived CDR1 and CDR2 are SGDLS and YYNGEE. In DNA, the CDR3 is TGTGCCAGCAGCGTATCCACCGGAGGGTCTGGAAACACCATATATTTT. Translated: CASSVSTGGSGNTIYF.

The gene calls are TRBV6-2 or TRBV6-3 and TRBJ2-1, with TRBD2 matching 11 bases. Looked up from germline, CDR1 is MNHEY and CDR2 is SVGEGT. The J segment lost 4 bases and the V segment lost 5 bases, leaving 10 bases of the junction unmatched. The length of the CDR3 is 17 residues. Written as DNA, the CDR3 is TGTGCCAGCAGTCGGGGTAGCGGGGGGGCGATGTACAATGAGCAGTTCTTC. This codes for CASSRGSGGAMYNEQFF.

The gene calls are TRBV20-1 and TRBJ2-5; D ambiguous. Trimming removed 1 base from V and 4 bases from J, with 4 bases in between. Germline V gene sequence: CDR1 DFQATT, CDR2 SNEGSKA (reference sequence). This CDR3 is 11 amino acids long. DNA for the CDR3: TGCAGTGCTAGAGCAGGAGAGACCCAGTACTTC. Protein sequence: CSARAGETQYF.

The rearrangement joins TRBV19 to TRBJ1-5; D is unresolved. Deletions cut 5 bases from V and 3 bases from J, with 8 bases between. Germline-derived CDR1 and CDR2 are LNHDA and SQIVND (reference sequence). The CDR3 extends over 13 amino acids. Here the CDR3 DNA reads TGTGCCAGTAGTGTAACAACCAATCAGCCCCAGCATTTT. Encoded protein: CASSVTTNQPQHF.

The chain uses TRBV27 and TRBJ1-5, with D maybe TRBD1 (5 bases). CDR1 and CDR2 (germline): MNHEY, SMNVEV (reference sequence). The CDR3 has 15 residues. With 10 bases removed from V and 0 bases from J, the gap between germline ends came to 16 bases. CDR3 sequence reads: CATSIRGYSNQPQHF. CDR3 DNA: TGTGCCACCTCAATTCGGGGGTATAGCAATCAGCCCCAGCATTTT.

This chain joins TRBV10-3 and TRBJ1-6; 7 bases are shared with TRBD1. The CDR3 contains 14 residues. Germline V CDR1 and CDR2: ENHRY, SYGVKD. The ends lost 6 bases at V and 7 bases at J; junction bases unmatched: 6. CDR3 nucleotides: TGTGCCATCAGCACTGGACAGGTGAATTCACCCCTCCACTTT. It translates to CAISTGQVNSPLHF.

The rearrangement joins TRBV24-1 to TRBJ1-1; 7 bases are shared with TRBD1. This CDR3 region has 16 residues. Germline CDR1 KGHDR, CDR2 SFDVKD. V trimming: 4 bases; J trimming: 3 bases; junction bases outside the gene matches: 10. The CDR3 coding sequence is TGTGCCACCAGTGAATCTAGGGGGCGCGTCGACACTGAAGCTTTCTTT. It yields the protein CATSESRGRVDTEAFF.

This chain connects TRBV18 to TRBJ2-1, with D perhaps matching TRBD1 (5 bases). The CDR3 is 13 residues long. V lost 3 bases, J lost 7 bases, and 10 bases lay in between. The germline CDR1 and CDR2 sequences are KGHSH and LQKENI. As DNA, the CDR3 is TGTGCCAGCTCACCGGCTAGGGGTAATGAGCAGTTCTTC. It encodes CASSPARGNEQFF. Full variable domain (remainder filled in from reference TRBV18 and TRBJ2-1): NAGVMQNPRHLVRRRGQEARLRCSPMKGHSHVYWYRQLPEEGLKFMVYLQKENIIDESGMPKERFSAEFPKEGPSILRIQQVVRGDSAAYFCASSPARGNEQFFGPGTRLTVL.

CDR3 protein: CASSLVLVEVYEQYF. CDR3 nucleotides: TGTGCCAGCAGCTTGGTATTAGTCGAGGTCTACGAGCAGTACTTC. The V and J genes are TRBV5-6 and TRBJ2-7, with no clear D. This CDR3 comprises 15 residues. CDR1 and CDR2 (germline): SGHDT, YYEEEE. The V end was cut by 0 bases, the J end by 3 bases, with 13 bases between.

CDR3 in amino acids: CATSRNRENEQFF. The CDR3 DNA sequence: TGTGCCACCAGCAGAAATCGGGAGAATGAGCAGTTCTTC. The chain couples TRBV15 to TRBJ2-1; perhaps TRBD2 as D (6 bases). The V end was cut by 2 bases, the J end by 7 bases, with 9 bases between. This CDR3 spans 13 amino acids. The V gene's germline CDR1 is LNHNV and CDR2 YYDKDF (reference sequence). Variable domain in full (rest from reference TRBV15 and TRBJ2-1): DAMVIQNPRYQVTQFGKPVTLSCSQTLNHNVMYWYQQKSSQAPKLLFHYYDKDFNNEADTPDNFQSRRPNTSFCFLDIRSPGLGDTAMYLCATSRNRENEQFFGPGTRLTVL.

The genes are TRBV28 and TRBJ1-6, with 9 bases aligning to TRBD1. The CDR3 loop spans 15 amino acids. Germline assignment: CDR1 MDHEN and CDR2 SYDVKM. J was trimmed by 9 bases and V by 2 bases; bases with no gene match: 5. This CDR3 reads CASSLTGTGSSPLHF. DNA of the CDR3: TGTGCCAGCAGTTTAACCGGGACAGGGAGTTCACCCCTCCACTTT.